These 8 T cell receptor beta chains originate from one sample sequenced in a study of CD8+CD57+ T cells in acquired aplastic anemia. Genomic DNA provided the template from which TCR beta VDJ and CDR3 profiles were obtained. From the reads, TCRdb called clonotypes with MiXCR, one entry per CDR3 protein. Counted here are some 120,000 distinct CDR3 sequences, 48% occurring once; the ten biggest clones make up about 2.5%. Material: sorted CD4+, CD8+, or CD8+CD57+ T cells (not recorded which) from PBMCs. These receptor sequences come from a human donor in good health, serving as a control.

This clonotype was counted many times. The rearrangement joins TRBV5-1 to TRBJ2-1; the match to TRBD1 covers 7 bases. CDR3 size: 15 residues. CDR1 and CDR2 from the germline V gene are SGHRS and YFSETQ. The V and J ends lost 1 base and 6 bases, in that order; junction bases with no gene match: 7. CDR3 nucleotide sequence: TGCGCCAGCAGCTTGAGAACAGGGGCAAGCAATGAGCAGTTCTTC. This gives the protein CASSLRTGASNEQFF. The full variable domain, with the rest looked up from reference TRBV5-1 and TRBJ2-1, is KAGVTQTPRYLIKTRGQQVTLSCSPISGHRSVSWYQQTPGQGLQFLFEYFSETQRNKGNFPGRFSGRQFSNSRSEMNVSTLELGDSALYLCASSLRTGASNEQFFGPGTRLTVL.

Ten or more counts support this clonotype. The chain links TRBV24-1 to TRBJ2-3; D is unclear. V gave up 2 bases and J gave up 3 bases, with 11 bases separating them. The germline V gene has CDR1 KGHDR and CDR2 SFDVKD. The CDR3 runs 15 residues. The CDR3 coding sequence is TGTGCCACCAGTGATTCGACACGCCGAACAGATACGCAGTATTTT. Protein: CATSDSTRRTDTQYF.

This clonotype was seen ten or more times. The rearrangement uses TRBV5-1 and TRBJ2-5, with TRBD2 matching 8 bases. V lost 0 bases and J lost 7; bases outside the gene matches: 8. CDR1 and CDR2 (germline): SGHRS, YFSETQ. The CDR3 sequence is 15 residues long. CDR3 nucleotides: TGCGCCAGCAGCTTGGGGGCCGAGGCGGGGGGGACCCAGTACTTC. Translation gives CASSLGAEAGGTQYF.

The chain is built from TRBV4-2 and TRBJ2-7, with TRBD2 matching 8 bases. J was trimmed by 0 bases and V by 0 bases; bases with no gene match: 13. The CDR3 has 19 amino acids. Germline assignment: CDR1 LGHNA and CDR2 YNFKEQ. DNA for the CDR3: TGTGCCAGCAGCCAAGATCGGCGGGAGGTACCCTCCAGCTCCTACGAGCAGTACTTC. This sequence encodes CASSQDRREVPSSSYEQYF.

This clonotype came up many times. The chain is built from TRBV27 and TRBJ1-5; D is uncertain. The length of the CDR3 is 14 residues. V was cut by 5 bases and J by 0 bases, with 8 bases left in between. The germline CDR1 and CDR2 sequences are MNHEY and SMNVEV (reference sequence). The CDR3, as DNA: TGTGCCAGCAGTCCAACTTATAGCAATCAGCCCCAGCATTTT. Translation gives CASSPTYSNQPQHF.

This clonotype showed up many times. This sequence joins TRBV6-1 and TRBJ1-6, with D unresolved. Trimming stripped 2 bases from V and 9 bases from J, with 11 bases between. CDR1 is MNHNS, CDR2 SASEGT, per germline. This CDR3 has 14 amino acids. CDR3 sequence: CASSEIGRISPLHF. Here the CDR3 DNA reads TGTGCCAGCAGTGAAATAGGGCGGATTTCACCCCTCCACTTT.

This clonotype was recorded a few times. The chain joins TRBV5-4 to TRBJ2-2, with D possibly being TRBD1 (5 bases). Trimming removed 4 bases at V and 4 bases at J, with 20 bases between. CDR1 is SGHNT, CDR2 YYREEE, per germline (reference sequence). The CDR3 is made up of 17 amino acids. CDR3: CASSPARVSSPTGELFF. The CDR3 DNA reads TGTGCCAGCAGCCCGGCCAGGGTGTCTTCCCCCACCGGGGAGCTGTTTTTT.

This clonotype was recorded many times. The chain uses TRBV5-4 and TRBJ1-1, with 11 bases aligning to TRBD1. V dropped 4 bases and J dropped 7; count of bases not matched to a gene: 12. The CDR3 runs to 16 residues. Germline CDR1 and CDR2: SGHNT and YYREEE (reference sequence). The CDR3 DNA is TGTGCCAGCAGCAGGGTCGGACAGGGGGCGCGGAATGAAGCTTTCTTT. It yields the protein CASSRVGQGARNEAFF.